A single sample gave rise to the 10 T cell receptor beta chains below, sequenced in a study of T-cell reconstitution after alpha-beta-depleted transplantation in children. Library preparation (for TCRbeta) was performed with unique molecular identifiers. Each CDR3 protein is one row after TCRdb ran MiXCR on the PCR reads. In the table there are 900,000 or so distinct CDR3 sequences, about 16% of which are singletons. Sequenced material: PBMCs, mostly from graft donor cells, taken 360 days after TCRalphabeta/CD19-depleted stem cell transplant. These receptors were obtained from a male patient aged 5 to 17 who had a stem cell transplant for acute lymphoblastic leukemia, so the T cells may come from the graft donor.

The chain employs TRBV6-2 or TRBV6-3 and TRBJ1-4, with 7 bases fitting TRBD1. V dropped 7 bases and J dropped 8; count of bases not matched to a gene: 10. The CDR3 covers 14 residues. The germline gives CDR1 MNHEY, CDR2 SVGEGT. The CDR3 nucleotides are TGTGCCAGCACCGATGACAGGGAGTTCGAAAAACTGTTTTTT. Protein: CASTDDREFEKLFF.

The CDR3 spells CASSLDNRPYEQYF. The CDR3 bases are TGTGCCAGCAGCTTAGATAACCGCCCTTACGAGCAGTACTTC. The chain carries TRBV11-2 and TRBJ2-7, with D unclear. Trimming pared 0 bases from V and 4 bases from J, leaving 10 bases between. The germline gives CDR1 SGHAT, CDR2 FQNNGV. The CDR3 length is 14 residues.

In its sample, this clonotype was seen a few times. V is TRBV5-1 and J is TRBJ1-2; a weak D match, TRBD1 (6 bases). The CDR3 covers 16 residues. V was trimmed by 0 bases and J by 8 bases, leaving 20 bases between them. In germline, CDR1 is SGHRS, CDR2 YFSETQ. The CDR3 nucleotides are TGCGCCAGCAGCTTGGGTTCCATCGGGGGGCAGTTGGGCTACACCTTC. Its translation is CASSLGSIGGQLGYTF.

This clonotype was detected a few times. The chain joins TRBV2 to TRBJ2-3, with D tentatively TRBD2 (10 bases). V lost 4 bases and J 0 bases, leaving 32 bases between the germline ends. From germline, CDR1 is SNHLY and CDR2 FYNNEI. The CDR3 length is 22 residues. Written as DNA, the CDR3 is TGTGCCAGCAGTGTCCGGGACAGGGTATATGTGAGCGGGAGGGAAAGCACAGATACGCAGTATTTT. Protein sequence: CASSVRDRVYVSGRESTDTQYF.

This clonotype was seen once. The chain has TRBV18 and TRBJ2-7, with 12 bases fitting TRBD2. Per germline, CDR1 KGHSH and CDR2 LQKENI. Trimming removed 3 bases from V and 3 bases from J; junction bases left unmatched: 6. The CDR3 extends over 16 amino acids. CDR3 in amino acids: CASSPPGLAGNYEQYF. The CDR3 region has the DNA TGTGCCAGCTCACCCCCTGGACTAGCGGGGAACTACGAGCAGTACTTC.

The chain has TRBV5-1 and TRBJ2-4; possible D gene TRBD1, 5 bases. The CDR3 sequence is 13 residues long. Trimming took off 4 bases at V and 9 bases at J, with 14 bases between the two ends. Germline V gene lookup returns CDR1 SGHRS and CDR2 YFSETQ. The CDR3 DNA follows: TGCGCCAGCAGCAGTGACTCACAGGTCATTCAGTACTTC. Its translation: CASSSDSQVIQYF. Based on the CDR3 plus reference TRBV5-1 and TRBJ2-4, the full variable domain is KAGVTQTPRYLIKTRGQQVTLSCSPISGHRSVSWYQQTPGQGLQFLFEYFSETQRNKGNFPGRFSGRQFSNSRSEMNVSTLELGDSALYLCASSSDSQVIQYFGAGTRLSVL.

The chain links TRBV18 to TRBJ2-5; D is unclear. This CDR3 contains 15 residues. Trimming removed 1 base from V and 3 bases from J, with 12 bases in between. Germline V gene data show CDR1 as KGHSH and CDR2 as LQKENI. The CDR3, as DNA: TGTGCCAGCTCACCACAGGGAACCGCTAAAGAGACCCAGTACTTC. It translates to CASSPQGTAKETQYF.

This clonotype showed up just a few times. J is TRBJ1-1 and V is TRBV5-1, with TRBD1 identical over 7 bases. CDR3 size: 15 residues. Germline loops: CDR1 SGHRS, CDR2 YFSETQ. J was trimmed by 1 base and V by 4 bases; bases with no gene match: 7. This CDR3 reads CASSTVRTGNTEAFF. The CDR3 region has the DNA TGCGCCAGCAGCACCGTCCGGACAGGGAACACTGAAGCTTTCTTT. Based on the CDR3 plus reference TRBV5-1 and TRBJ1-1, the full variable domain is KAGVTQTPRYLIKTRGQQVTLSCSPISGHRSVSWYQQTPGQGLQFLFEYFSETQRNKGNFPGRFSGRQFSNSRSEMNVSTLELGDSALYLCASSTVRTGNTEAFFGQGTRLTVV.

This clonotype was seen more than once but under ten times. The genes are TRBV29-1 and TRBJ1-2, with D uncertain. Germline V gene lookup returns CDR1 SQVTM and CDR2 ANQGSEA. This CDR3 contains 11 residues. CDR3 in DNA: TGCACCTACTCTACTTCTGCTGGCTACACCTTC. Amino acids: CTYSTSAGYTF.

This clonotype was detected a few times. V usage is TRBV11-2 and J usage is TRBJ2-2, with a possible D match to TRBD2 (6 bases). Germline CDR1 and CDR2: SGHAT and FQNNGV. V was pared by 2 bases and J by 5 bases, with 24 bases between. The length of the CDR3 is 19 residues. CDR3 sequence (DNA): TGTGCCAGCAGCTTATACTCCTTGGCGGGAAGTGGAGGAACCGGGGAGCTGTTTTTT. Its protein product is CASSLYSLAGSGGTGELFF.